The 22 T cell receptor beta chains below all came from one sample that was sequenced in a study of shared clonotypes between healthy human individuals. TCRdb's copy holds only in-frame clones and misses some; the assay was immunoSEQ multiplex PCR. The table records roughly 2 million clones, 95% of them present only once. Sequences were obtained from naive CD4+ T cells sorted from blood. Subset described: CD45RA+ positively selected. These receptors were obtained from a man in his late teens or twenties in good health.

The CDR3 DNA follows: TGTGCCAGCACCTTAGGGACAGCTAGCAATCAGCCCCAGCATTTT. Protein sequence: CASTLGTASNQPQHF. V usage is TRBV2 and J usage is TRBJ1-5, with 7 bases lining up with TRBD1. The CDR3 extends over 15 amino acids. Germline assignment: CDR1 SNHLY and CDR2 FYNNEI. The V gene end was trimmed by 7 bases and the J gene end by 0 bases; junction bases not matched to a gene: 6.

V is TRBV4-1 and J is TRBJ1-1; D gene ambiguous. This CDR3 contains 14 residues. Between the trimmed V and J ends, which lost 1 base and 8 bases, there was a span of 14 bases. The germline V gene has CDR1 MGHRA and CDR2 YSYEKL. The DNA for the CDR3 is TGCGCCAGCAGCCAAGTTGGCTCCTCCAGGGAAGCTTTCTTT. It specifies CASSQVGSSREAFF.

The chain has TRBV5-1 and TRBJ2-7, with 11 bases aligning to TRBD1. Trimming at V came to 1 base and at J to 0 bases, leaving 12 bases not matched to a gene. The CDR3 is 19 residues long. Germline assignment: CDR1 SGHRS and CDR2 YFSETQ. CDR3 region: CASSLTGQGADSSSYEQYF. In DNA, the CDR3 is TGCGCCAGCAGCTTGACCGGACAGGGGGCTGACTCCAGCTCCTACGAGCAGTACTTC. Filled out from reference TRBV5-1 and TRBJ2-7, the complete variable domain reads KAGVTQTPRYLIKTRGQQVTLSCSPISGHRSVSWYQQTPGQGLQFLFEYFSETQRNKGNFPGRFSGRQFSNSRSEMNVSTLELGDSALYLCASSLTGQGADSSSYEQYFGPGTRLTVT.

The rearrangement links TRBV18 to TRBJ1-2, with a tentative D call TRBD1 (5 bases). Germline CDR1 and CDR2: KGHSH and LQKENI. Trimming pared 6 bases from V and 8 bases from J, leaving 16 bases between. The CDR3 runs to 13 residues. CDR3 sequence: CASSHGTGEGYTF. The DNA of the CDR3 is TGTGCCAGCTCCCACGGGACTGGCGAGGGCTACACCTTC.

The rearrangement joins TRBV2 to TRBJ2-1, with 7 bases lining up with TRBD1. The CDR3 spans 13 residues. V trimming: 7 bases; J trimming: 6 bases; junction bases outside the gene matches: 6. CDR1 is SNHLY, CDR2 FYNNEI, per germline. This CDR3 is CASISDRANEQFF. For the CDR3, the DNA is TGTGCCAGCATCTCCGACAGGGCCAATGAGCAGTTCTTC.

The V call is TRBV2, the J call TRBJ2-7, with a possible D match to TRBD1 (5 bases). The CDR3 covers 14 residues. Looked up from germline, CDR1 is SNHLY and CDR2 is FYNNEI. Trimming pared 3 bases from V and 3 bases from J, leaving 12 bases between. CDR3 sequence (DNA): TGTGCCAGCAGTGAGCAGGGATTCGGCTACGAGCAGTACTTC. Translating it yields CASSEQGFGYEQYF.

This chain links TRBV9 with TRBJ1-2; D not certain. This CDR3 is 14 amino acids long. V lost 5 bases to trimming and J lost 4 bases, with 15 bases between them. Germline CDR1 and CDR2: SGDLS and YYNGEE. The CDR3, as DNA: TGTGCCAGCAGTCTTACCGGGAGTACCTATGGCTACACCTTC. Translation: CASSLTGSTYGYTF.

The rearrangement joins TRBV11-2 to TRBJ2-1; D perhaps matches TRBD2 (6 bases). The V gene lost 5 bases and the J gene lost 6 bases, with 8 bases spanning the gap. The CDR3 covers 12 residues. Germline CDR1 and CDR2: SGHAT and FQNNGV. In DNA form, the CDR3 reads TGTGCCAGCAGCGGCGGGGCCAATGAGCAGTTCTTC. Residues: CASSGGANEQFF.

A note on this clone: This specimen includes other DNA sequences encoding the same CDR3. The genes are TRBV5-4 and TRBJ2-3, with D unclear. The V end lost 0 bases, the J end lost 0 bases, and 5 bases lay between the germline ends. This CDR3 spans 14 amino acids. Looked up from germline, CDR1 is SGHNT and CDR2 is YYREEE (reference sequence). CDR3 sequence (DNA): TGTGCCAGCAGCTTGGCCCTGAGCACAGATACGCAGTATTTT. Translating gives CASSLALSTDTQYF.

The chain uses TRBV29-1 and TRBJ2-1, with 7 bases lining up with TRBD1. The CDR3 covers 15 residues. V lost 5 bases and J lost 5; bases outside the gene matches: 12. Germline lookup yields CDR1 SQVTM and CDR2 ANQGSEA. The CDR3 loop is CSVSSGGVTHNEQFF. The CDR3 DNA follows: TGCAGCGTTAGCTCAGGGGGAGTAACCCACAATGAGCAGTTCTTC.

The V gene is TRBV29-1, the J gene TRBJ2-3; no reliable D call. The CDR3 extends over 12 amino acids. The germline V gene encodes CDR1 SQVTM and CDR2 ANQGSEA. V lost 4 bases and J 4 bases, leaving 9 bases between the germline ends. CDR3 in DNA: TGCAGCGTTGGTTCGTTCGCAGATACGCAGTATTTT. Protein sequence: CSVGSFADTQYF.

The chain employs TRBV10-3 and TRBJ1-1; D gene uncertain. This CDR3 is 14 amino acids long. The V gene's germline CDR1 is ENHRY and CDR2 SYGVKD. Trimming removed 3 bases at V and 10 bases at J, with 18 bases between. The CDR3: CAISELKIPLGAFF. CDR3 nucleotide sequence: TGTGCCATCAGTGAACTTAAAATCCCCCTTGGAGCTTTCTTT.

The V call is TRBV7-9, the J call TRBJ1-1; D is possibly TRBD1 (6 bases). V was clipped by 6 bases and J by 4 bases, with 15 bases between them. This CDR3 region has 14 residues. Germline assignment: CDR1 SEHNR and CDR2 FQNEAQ (reference sequence). CDR3 sequence reads: CASSSQGSVTEAFF. Here the CDR3 DNA reads TGTGCCAGCAGTTCACAGGGTTCCGTCACTGAAGCTTTCTTT.

The CDR3 sequence: CASSPGGGRFPLEQYF. CDR3 sequence (DNA): TGTGCCAGCTCGCCGGGAGGGGGGCGCTTCCCCCTCGAGCAGTACTTC. The chain employs TRBV18 and TRBJ2-7, with TRBD2 identical over 8 bases. V shed 6 bases and J 6 bases; nucleotides not matched to a gene: 16. This CDR3 has 16 amino acids. From germline, CDR1 is KGHSH and CDR2 LQKENI.

The chain employs TRBV11-2 and TRBJ2-7; possible D gene TRBD2, 6 bases. Trimming stripped 5 bases from V and 2 bases from J, with 16 bases between. Germline V CDR1 and CDR2: SGHAT, FQNNGV. The CDR3 is made up of 15 amino acids. The chain's CDR3 is CASSPVSGSAYEQYF. DNA for the CDR3: TGTGCCAGCAGCCCTGTTAGCGGTTCTGCCTACGAGCAGTACTTC.

The chain combines TRBV7-9 with TRBJ2-3; 8 bases match TRBD2. CDR1 and CDR2 (germline): SEHNR, FQNEAQ (reference sequence). The CDR3 length is 15 residues. The junction had 10 bases not matched to a gene; V was cut back by 11 bases and J by 0 bases. The CDR3 loop is CAAAGGLSSTDTQYF. DNA for the CDR3: TGTGCCGCGGCGGGGGGCCTTTCTAGCACAGATACGCAGTATTTT.

The chain joins TRBV9 to TRBJ2-3; 12 nucleotides align to TRBD2. The ends lost 4 bases at V and 3 bases at J; junction bases unmatched: 9. The CDR3 loop spans 17 amino acids. Germline CDR1 and CDR2: SGDLS and YYNGEE. The CDR3 spells CASSSGLAGRGTDTQYF. The CDR3 region has the DNA TGTGCCAGCAGCTCAGGACTAGCGGGGCGAGGAACAGATACGCAGTATTTT.

The rearrangement joins TRBV28 to TRBJ2-7, with no clear D. Germline lookup yields CDR1 MDHEN and CDR2 SYDVKM. Trimming removed 6 bases at V and 7 bases at J, with 16 bases between. This CDR3 spans 13 amino acids. The CDR3: CASRPRAPGEQYF. The CDR3 DNA reads as TGTGCCAGCAGACCCCGGGCGCCGGGTGAGCAGTACTTC. Complete variable domain (other parts from reference TRBV28 and TRBJ2-7): DVKVTQSSRYLVKRTGEKVFLECVQDMDHENMFWYRQDPGLGLRLIYFSYDVKMKEKGDIPEGYSVSREKKERFSLILESASTNQTSMYLCASRPRAPGEQYFGPGTRLTVT.

This clone appeared a few times. V is TRBV10-2 and J is TRBJ1-1; unclear D gene. Germline lookup yields CDR1 WSHSY and CDR2 SAAADI. V lost 0 bases, J lost 1 base, and 6 bases lay in between. This CDR3 is built from 14 residues. This chain's CDR3 is CASSESWGNTEAFF. Here the CDR3 DNA reads TGCGCCAGCAGTGAGTCTTGGGGGAACACTGAAGCTTTCTTT.

This clone was observed once. The V and J genes are TRBV2 and TRBJ2-3; no clear D gene. The germline V gene encodes CDR1 SNHLY and CDR2 FYNNEI. The CDR3 contains 14 residues. V dropped 7 bases and J dropped 0 bases, with 11 bases sitting between them. The CDR3 DNA sequence: TGTGCCAGCATCCGAGGAGATAGCACAGATACGCAGTATTTT. Its protein is CASIRGDSTDTQYF.

The chain has TRBV5-8 and TRBJ1-6; 7 bases agree with TRBD1. V gave up 4 bases and J gave up 8 bases; unmatched junction bases: 6. Per the germline V gene, CDR1 is SGHTS and CDR2 is YDEGEE. The CDR3 runs 14 residues. CDR3 DNA: TGTGCCAGCAGCCGACAGGGTCGGGATTCACCCCTCCACTTT. It translates to CASSRQGRDSPLHF. Filled out from reference TRBV5-8 and TRBJ1-6, the complete variable domain reads EAGVTQSPTHLIKTRGQQATLRCSPISGHTSVYWYQQALGLGLQFLLWYDEGEERNRGNFPPRFSGRQFPNYSSELNVNALELEDSALYLCASSRQGRDSPLHFGNGTRLTVT.

The sample holds one count of this clone. The chain links TRBV7-2 to TRBJ2-5; 8 nucleotides align to TRBD2. The CDR3 is 16 residues long. Germline V gene lookup returns CDR1 SGHTA and CDR2 FQGNSA. J lost 4 bases, V lost 2 bases, and 9 bases had no gene match. CDR3 coding DNA: TGTGCCAGCAGCTTAACGGTAGCGGGAAAAGGAGAGACCCAGTACTTC. Translation: CASSLTVAGKGETQYF.